This T cell receptor (beta chain) was obtained from a study of cytomegalovirus exposure and HLA in healthy donors. Trimming stripped 5 bases from V and 3 bases from J, with 17 bases between. The germline V gene encodes CDR1 SGHTA and CDR2 FQGTGA. This CDR3 is 16 amino acids long. Produced via immunoSEQ multiplex PCR; TCRdb's table is partial and in-frame only. Here the sample spans about 44,000 clones, over 85% being singletons. This clone has just one count. This TCR was recovered from a woman aged 18-29 years in good health and CMV-seronegative. Sequencing was carried out using PBMCs. The gene calls are TRBV7-3 and TRBJ2-1, with no clear D. CDR3: CASSPRPQTLYNEQFF. In DNA form, the CDR3 reads TGTGCCAGCAGCCCCCGACCACAGACCCTCTACAATGAGCAGTTCTTC.